This T cell receptor beta chain emerged from a study of blood T cells in healthy people across ages. There are 16 residues in the CDR3. Germline assignment: CDR1 SEHNR and CDR2 FQNEAQ (reference sequence). J gave up 8 bases and V 0 bases, and 10 bases lay outside the gene matches. Combining a sample-barcoded 5' primer with a J-beta primer mix, a second PCR ran for roughly 7 to 12 cycles. TCRdb re-analysed the 5' RACE reads in MiXCR, keeping a single row per CDR3 protein. The table has about 680,000 distinct CDR3 sequences, roughly 50% seen once. This clonotype occurred a few times. Russia was home to the donors, healthy Caucasian individuals aged about 6 to 90.

V gene TRBV7-9 combines with J gene TRBJ2-4; 7 bases map to TRBD1. The sample comprised blood. The sequence was collected from a woman aged 55-69 years in good health. This CDR3 is CASSLAGRRGSDIQYF. The CDR3 DNA sequence: TGTGCCAGCAGCTTAGCTGGGCGCAGGGGGTCGGACATTCAGTACTTC.